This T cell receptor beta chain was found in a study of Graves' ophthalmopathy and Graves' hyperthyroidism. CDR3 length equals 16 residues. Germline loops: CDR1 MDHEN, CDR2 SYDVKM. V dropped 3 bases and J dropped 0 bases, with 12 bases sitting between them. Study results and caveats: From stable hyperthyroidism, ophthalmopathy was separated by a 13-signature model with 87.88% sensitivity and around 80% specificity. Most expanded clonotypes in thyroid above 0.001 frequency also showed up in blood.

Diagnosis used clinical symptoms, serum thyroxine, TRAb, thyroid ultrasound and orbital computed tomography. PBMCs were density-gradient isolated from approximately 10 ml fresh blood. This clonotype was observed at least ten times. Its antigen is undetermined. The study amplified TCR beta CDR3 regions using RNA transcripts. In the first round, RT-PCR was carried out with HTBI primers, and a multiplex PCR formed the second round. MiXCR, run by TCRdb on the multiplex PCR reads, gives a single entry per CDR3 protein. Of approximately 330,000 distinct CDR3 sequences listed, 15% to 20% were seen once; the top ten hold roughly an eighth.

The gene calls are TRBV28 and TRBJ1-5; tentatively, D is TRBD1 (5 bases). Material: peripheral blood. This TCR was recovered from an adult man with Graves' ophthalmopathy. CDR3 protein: CASSLTVPNSNQPQHF. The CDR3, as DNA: TGTGCCAGCAGTTTGACAGTTCCCAATAGCAATCAGCCCCAGCATTTT.